The TCR beta chain described here comes from a study of HIV-infected patients and healthy controls. TCRdb passed the 5' RACE reads through MiXCR, listing each CDR3 protein once. The sample lists roughly 70,000 distinct CDR3 sequences; approximately 15% were seen once. This clonotype has a handful of counts. V lost 4 bases and J lost 0; bases outside the gene matches: 3. Germline lookup yields CDR1 SGHTA and CDR2 FQGNSA. The CDR3 has 14 residues. This clonotype was obtained from a human donor in good health. This chain connects TRBV7-2 to TRBJ2-7, with 7 nucleotides matching TRBD1. The sample comprised CD4+ T cells from blood. The CDR3 coding sequence is TGTGCCAGCAGCTCCCGGGACAGCTCCTACGAGCAGTACTTC. This gives the protein CASSSRDSSYEQYF.